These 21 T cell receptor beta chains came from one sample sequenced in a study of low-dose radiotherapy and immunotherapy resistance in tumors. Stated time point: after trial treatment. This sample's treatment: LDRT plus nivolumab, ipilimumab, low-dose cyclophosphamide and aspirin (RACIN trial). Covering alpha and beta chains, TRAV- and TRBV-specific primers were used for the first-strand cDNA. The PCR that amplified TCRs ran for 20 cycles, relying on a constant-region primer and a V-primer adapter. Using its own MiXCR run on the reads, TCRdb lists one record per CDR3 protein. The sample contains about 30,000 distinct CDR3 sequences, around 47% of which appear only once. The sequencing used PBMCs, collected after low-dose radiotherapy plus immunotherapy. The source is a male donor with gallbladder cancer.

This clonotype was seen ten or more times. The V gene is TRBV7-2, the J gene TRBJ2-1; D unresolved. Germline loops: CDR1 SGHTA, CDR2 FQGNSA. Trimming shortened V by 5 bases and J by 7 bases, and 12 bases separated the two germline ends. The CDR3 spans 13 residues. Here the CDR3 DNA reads TGTGCCAGCAGCCTCTCCCGAGCGAATGAGCAGTTCTTC. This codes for CASSLSRANEQFF.

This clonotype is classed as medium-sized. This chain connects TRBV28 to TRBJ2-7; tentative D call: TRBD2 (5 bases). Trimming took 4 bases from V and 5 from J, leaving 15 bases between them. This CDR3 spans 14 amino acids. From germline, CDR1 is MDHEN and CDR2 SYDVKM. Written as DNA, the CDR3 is TGTGCCAGCAGTTACCAACTAGGAATGGACGAGCAGTACTTC. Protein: CASSYQLGMDEQYF.

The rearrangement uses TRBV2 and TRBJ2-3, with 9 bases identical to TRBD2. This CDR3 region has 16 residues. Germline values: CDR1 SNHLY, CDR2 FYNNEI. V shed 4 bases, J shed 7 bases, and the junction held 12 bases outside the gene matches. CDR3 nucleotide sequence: TGTGCCAGCAGTGGAGGTGATAGCGGGAGAGGAAATACGCAGTATTTT. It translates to CASSGGDSGRGNTQYF.

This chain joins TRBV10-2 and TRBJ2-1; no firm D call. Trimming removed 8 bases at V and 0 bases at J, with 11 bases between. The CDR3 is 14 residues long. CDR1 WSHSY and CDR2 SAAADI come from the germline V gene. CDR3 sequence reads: CASASVGSYNEQFF. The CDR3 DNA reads TGCGCCAGCGCATCAGTGGGCTCCTACAATGAGCAGTTCTTC.

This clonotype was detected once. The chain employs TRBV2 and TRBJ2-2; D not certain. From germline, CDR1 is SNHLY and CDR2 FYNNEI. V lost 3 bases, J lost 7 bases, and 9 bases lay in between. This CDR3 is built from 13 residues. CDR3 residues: CASSDRFGGELFF. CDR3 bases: TGTGCCAGCAGTGATAGGTTTGGCGGGGAGCTGTTTTTT.

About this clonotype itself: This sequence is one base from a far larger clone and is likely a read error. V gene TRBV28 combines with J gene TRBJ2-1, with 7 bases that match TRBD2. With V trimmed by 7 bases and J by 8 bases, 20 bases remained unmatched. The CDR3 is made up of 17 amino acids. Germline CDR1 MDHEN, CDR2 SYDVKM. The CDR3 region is CASNVEDTSELFDEQFF. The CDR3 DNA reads TGTGCCAGCAACGTAGAGGATACTAGCGAGCTTTTTGATGAGCAGTTCTTC.

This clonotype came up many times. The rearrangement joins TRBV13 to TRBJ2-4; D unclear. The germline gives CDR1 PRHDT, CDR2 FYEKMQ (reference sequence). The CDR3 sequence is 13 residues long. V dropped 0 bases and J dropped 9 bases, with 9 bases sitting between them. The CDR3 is CASSLGRLGIQYF. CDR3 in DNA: TGTGCCAGCAGCTTAGGGCGACTGGGCATTCAGTACTTC.

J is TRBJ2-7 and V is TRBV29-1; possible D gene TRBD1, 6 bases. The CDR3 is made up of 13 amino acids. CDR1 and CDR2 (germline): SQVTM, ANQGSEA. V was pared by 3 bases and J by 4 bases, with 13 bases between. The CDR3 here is CSVDRGTGYEQYF. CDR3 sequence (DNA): TGCAGCGTTGACAGGGGTACGGGTTACGAGCAGTACTTC.

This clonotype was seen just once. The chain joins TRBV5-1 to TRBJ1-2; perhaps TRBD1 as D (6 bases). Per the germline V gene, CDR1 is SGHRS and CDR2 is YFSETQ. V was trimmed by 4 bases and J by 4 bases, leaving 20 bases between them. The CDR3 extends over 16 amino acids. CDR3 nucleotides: TGCGCCAGCAGCCCCCCGGGGGGGGGCGCTTCCTATGGCTACACCTTC. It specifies CASSPPGGGASYGYTF.

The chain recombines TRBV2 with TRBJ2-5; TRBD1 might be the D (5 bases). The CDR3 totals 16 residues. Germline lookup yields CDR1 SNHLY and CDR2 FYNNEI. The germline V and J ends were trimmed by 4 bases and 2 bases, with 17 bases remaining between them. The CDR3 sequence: CASSVLGHASQETQYF. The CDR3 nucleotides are TGTGCCAGCAGTGTTCTAGGACATGCCTCACAAGAGACCCAGTACTTC.

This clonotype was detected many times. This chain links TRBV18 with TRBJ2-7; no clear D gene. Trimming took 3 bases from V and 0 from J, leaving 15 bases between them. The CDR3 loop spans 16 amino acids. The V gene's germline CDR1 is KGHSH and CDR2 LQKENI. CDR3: CASSPGRTEYSYEQYF. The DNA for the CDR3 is TGTGCCAGCTCACCGGGTAGGACGGAGTACTCCTACGAGCAGTACTTC.

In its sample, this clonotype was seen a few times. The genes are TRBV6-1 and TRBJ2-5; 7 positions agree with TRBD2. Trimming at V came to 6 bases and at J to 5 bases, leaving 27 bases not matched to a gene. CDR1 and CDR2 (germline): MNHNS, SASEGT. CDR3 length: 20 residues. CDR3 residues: CASSADRWEGSGKSPETQYF. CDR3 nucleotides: TGTGCCAGCAGCGCCGACCGGTGGGAGGGTTCGGGAAAAAGCCCGGAGACCCAGTACTTC.

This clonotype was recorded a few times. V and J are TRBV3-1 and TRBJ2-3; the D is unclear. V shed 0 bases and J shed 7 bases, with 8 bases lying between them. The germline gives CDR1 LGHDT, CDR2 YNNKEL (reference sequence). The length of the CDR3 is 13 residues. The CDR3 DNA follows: TGTGCCAGCAGCCAAGATTTTAGAAATACGCAGTATTTT. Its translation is CASSQDFRNTQYF.

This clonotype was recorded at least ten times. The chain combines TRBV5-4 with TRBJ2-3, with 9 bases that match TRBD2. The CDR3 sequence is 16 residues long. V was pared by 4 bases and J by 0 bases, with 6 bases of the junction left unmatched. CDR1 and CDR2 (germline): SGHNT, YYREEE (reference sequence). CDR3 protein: CASSPRLAASTDTQYF. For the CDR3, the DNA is TGTGCCAGCAGCCCCCGACTAGCGGCTAGCACAGATACGCAGTATTTT.

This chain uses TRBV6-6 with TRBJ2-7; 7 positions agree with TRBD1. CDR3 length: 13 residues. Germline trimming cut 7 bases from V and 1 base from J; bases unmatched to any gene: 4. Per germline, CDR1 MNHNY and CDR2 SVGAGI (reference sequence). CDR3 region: CASTKGQSYEQYF. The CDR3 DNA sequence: TGTGCCAGCACCAAGGGACAGTCCTACGAGCAGTACTTC.

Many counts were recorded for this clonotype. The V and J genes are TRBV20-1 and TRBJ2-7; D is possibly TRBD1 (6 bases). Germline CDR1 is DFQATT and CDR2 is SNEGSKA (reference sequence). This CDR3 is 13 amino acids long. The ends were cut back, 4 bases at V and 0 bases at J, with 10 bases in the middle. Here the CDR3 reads CSANRESSYEQYF. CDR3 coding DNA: TGCAGTGCTAACAGGGAAAGCTCCTACGAGCAGTACTTC.

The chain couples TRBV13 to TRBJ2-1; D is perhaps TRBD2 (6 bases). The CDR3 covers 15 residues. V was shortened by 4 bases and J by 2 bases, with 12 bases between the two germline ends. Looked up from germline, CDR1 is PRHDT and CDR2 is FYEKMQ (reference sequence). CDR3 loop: CASSSGGNPYNEQFF. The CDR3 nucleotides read TGTGCCAGCAGCTCTGGAGGGAACCCCTACAATGAGCAGTTCTTC.

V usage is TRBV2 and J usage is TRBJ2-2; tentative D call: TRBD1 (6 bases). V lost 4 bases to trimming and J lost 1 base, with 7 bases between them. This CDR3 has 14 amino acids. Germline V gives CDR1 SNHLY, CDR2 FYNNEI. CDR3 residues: CASSVGQNTGELFF. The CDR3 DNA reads TGTGCCAGCAGTGTGGGACAGAACACCGGGGAGCTGTTTTTT.

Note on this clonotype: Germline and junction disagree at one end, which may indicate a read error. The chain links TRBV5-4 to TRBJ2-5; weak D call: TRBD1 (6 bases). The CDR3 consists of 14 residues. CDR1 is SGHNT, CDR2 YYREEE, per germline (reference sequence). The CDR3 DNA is TGTGCCAGCAGCTCGAGACAGGTCGGAGAGACCCAGTGCTTC. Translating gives CASSSRQVGETQCF.

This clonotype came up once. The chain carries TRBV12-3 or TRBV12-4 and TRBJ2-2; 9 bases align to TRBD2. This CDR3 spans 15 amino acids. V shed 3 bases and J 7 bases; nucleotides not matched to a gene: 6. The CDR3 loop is CASSLYSGSGGELFF. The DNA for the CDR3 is TGTGCCAGCAGTTTGTATAGCGGGAGCGGCGGGGAGCTGTTTTTT.

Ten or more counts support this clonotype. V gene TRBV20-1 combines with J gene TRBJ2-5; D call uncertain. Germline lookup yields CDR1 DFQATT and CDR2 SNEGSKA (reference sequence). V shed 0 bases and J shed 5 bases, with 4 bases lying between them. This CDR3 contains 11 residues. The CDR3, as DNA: TGCAGTGCTAGAGATCTGGAGACCCAGTACTTC. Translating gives CSARDLETQYF.